A single sample is the source of the 22 T cell receptor beta chains below, sequenced in a study of T cell responses to AZD1222 COVID-19 vaccine. TCRdb's table, derived via immunoSEQ multiplex PCR, lists solely in-frame clones and lacks some. Here the sample spans 120,000 to 150,000 clones, over 80% being singletons. Specimen: peripheral blood, collected 28 days after the second AZD1222 dose. The receptors derive from an adult who received the AZD1222 COVID-19 vaccine.

The chain employs TRBV27 and TRBJ2-7, with D perhaps TRBD1 (6 bases). CDR1 is MNHEY and CDR2 is SMNVEV in the germline V gene (reference sequence). CDR3 length equals 13 residues. Trimming took 10 bases from V and 1 from J, leaving 14 bases between them. This chain's CDR3 is CATRGSGSYEQYF. The CDR3 DNA follows: TGTGCCACCAGGGGTTCGGGGTCCTACGAGCAGTACTTC.

The chain carries TRBV19 and TRBJ2-1, with a possible D match to TRBD1 (6 bases). In germline, CDR1 is LNHDA, CDR2 SQIVND (reference sequence). This CDR3 is built from 13 residues. Between the trimmed V and J ends, which lost 3 bases and 7 bases, there was a span of 10 bases. In DNA, the CDR3 is TGTGCCAGTAGTATTAGGGGGTGGAATGAGCAGTTCTTC. It is translated as CASSIRGWNEQFF.

This clone was found a few times. The chain is built from TRBV2 and TRBJ1-2, with TRBD1 matching over 9 bases. The germline V gene encodes CDR1 SNHLY and CDR2 FYNNEI. The CDR3 sequence is 15 residues long. Unmatched junction bases numbered 10, after V lost 7 bases and J lost 4 bases. The CDR3 reads CASTLSTGGAYGYTF. As DNA, the CDR3 is TGTGCCAGCACCCTATCGACAGGGGGAGCCTATGGCTACACCTTC.

This clone was found once. This rearrangement joins TRBV3-1 (or the pseudogene TRBV3-2) to TRBJ2-7; unclear D gene. CDR1 is LGHDT, CDR2 YNNKEL, per germline (reference sequence). The CDR3 has 12 amino acids. The V end was cut by 5 bases, the J end by 0 bases, with 5 bases between. Here the CDR3 DNA reads TGTGCCAGCAGCGAAGGCTCCTACGAGCAGTACTTC. Translated: CASSEGSYEQYF.

V is TRBV11-2 and J is TRBJ1-2, with no clear D. Germline CDR1 is SGHAT and CDR2 is FQNNGV. The CDR3 covers 13 residues. The V end lost 1 base, the J end lost 4 bases, and 7 bases lay between the germline ends. The CDR3 nucleotides are TGTGCCAGCAGCTTAGCGGCAAGCTATGGCTACACCTTC. It yields the protein CASSLAASYGYTF. Full variable domain (outside the CDR3, taken from reference TRBV11-2 and TRBJ1-2): EAGVAQSPRYKIIEKRQSVAFWCNPISGHATLYWYQQILGQGPKLLIQFQNNGVVDDSQLPKDRFSAERLKGVDSTLKIQPAKLEDSAVYLCASSLAASYGYTFGSGTRLTVV.

As DNA, the CDR3 is TGTGCCAGCAGTCGTGGGGGGGGTCGAGAGACCCAGTACTTC. Translated: CASSRGGGRETQYF. The genes are TRBV6-5 and TRBJ2-5; 7 nucleotides agree with TRBD2. V lost 5 bases, J lost 4 bases, and 7 bases stayed unmatched. CDR3 size: 14 residues. Germline assignment: CDR1 MNHEY and CDR2 SVGAGI.

The CDR3 bases are TGTGCCAGCAGCCAAGATGTTGGGACTAGGGTTTACAATGAGCAGTTCTTC. This encodes CASSQDVGTRVYNEQFF. V usage is TRBV3-1 (or the pseudogene TRBV3-2) and J usage is TRBJ2-1, with 8 bases fitting TRBD2. J lost 4 bases, V lost 0 bases, and 8 bases had no gene match. Germline-derived CDR1 and CDR2 are LGHDT and YNNKEL (reference sequence). The CDR3 length is 17 residues.

The chain links TRBV6-1 to TRBJ2-7; tentatively, D is TRBD1 (6 bases). CDR3 length: 14 amino acids. The germline V gene has CDR1 MNHNS and CDR2 SASEGT. The V end was cut by 6 bases, the J end by 2 bases, with 14 bases between. CDR3 sequence: CASSPEEGAYEQYF. The CDR3 region has the DNA TGTGCCAGCAGCCCAGAAGAGGGGGCCTACGAGCAGTACTTC.

Ten or more counts support this clone. J is TRBJ1-5 and V is TRBV6-2 or TRBV6-3; D is uncertain. CDR1 MNHEY and CDR2 SVGEGT come from the germline V gene. The CDR3 length is 17 residues. V was trimmed by 4 bases and J by 2 bases, leaving 18 bases between them. The CDR3 loop reads CASSSPPGGYGNQPQHF. The CDR3 DNA is TGTGCCAGCAGTTCCCCCCCCGGTGGATATGGCAATCAGCCCCAGCATTTT.

This clone was observed a few times. The chain links TRBV27 to TRBJ2-1; D perhaps matches TRBD1 (6 bases). Trimming took 3 bases from V and 10 from J, leaving 10 bases between them. The CDR3 consists of 12 residues. Germline CDR1 is MNHEY and CDR2 is SMNVEV (reference sequence). CDR3 region: CASSFRGGEQFF. The CDR3 nucleotides read TGTGCCAGCAGTTTCAGGGGTGGGGAGCAGTTCTTC.

DNA of the CDR3: TGTGCCAGCTCACCAGGGACAGGGGGCGTTGCGGGTGAGCAGTACTTC. It yields the protein CASSPGTGGVAGEQYF. This sequence joins TRBV18 and TRBJ2-7; 12 positions agree with TRBD1. The length of the CDR3 is 16 residues. From germline, CDR1 is KGHSH and CDR2 LQKENI. The ends lost 2 bases at V and 7 bases at J; junction bases unmatched: 9.

This clone is a singleton in its sample. V gene TRBV20-1 combines with J gene TRBJ2-7; 14 bases are shared with TRBD2. The germline gives CDR1 DFQATT, CDR2 SNEGSKA (reference sequence). This CDR3 spans 16 amino acids. The V gene end was trimmed by 3 bases and the J gene end by 2 bases; junction bases not matched to a gene: 6. CDR3 amino acids: CSASEGLAGAPYEQYF. CDR3 coding DNA: TGCAGTGCTAGTGAGGGACTAGCGGGGGCCCCCTACGAGCAGTACTTC.

The sample holds one count of this clone. The chain is built from TRBV4-3 and TRBJ2-3, with unresolved D. Trimming stripped 0 bases from V and 1 base from J, with 11 bases between. The CDR3 spans 16 residues. CDR1 is LGHNA and CDR2 is YSLEER in the germline V gene. DNA for the CDR3: TGCGCCAGCAGCCAAGAATCAGCCGGTGGCACAGATACGCAGTATTTT. It yields the protein CASSQESAGGTDTQYF.

This rearrangement joins TRBV2 to TRBJ1-2; unclear D gene. Germline loops: CDR1 SNHLY, CDR2 FYNNEI. The ends were cut back, 2 bases at V and 8 bases at J, with 12 bases in the middle. This CDR3 has 13 residues. The CDR3 bases are TGTGCCAGCAGTGAATTCTATCCCCGCGGCTACACCTTC. Protein sequence: CASSEFYPRGYTF.

This chain's CDR3 is CAAGWDTDTGELFF. For the CDR3, the DNA is TGCGCCGCAGGGTGGGACACTGACACCGGGGAGCTGTTTTTT. The chain joins TRBV4-1 to TRBJ2-2; D may be TRBD1 (6 bases). Per germline, CDR1 MGHRA and CDR2 YSYEKL. Trimming took 11 bases from V and 3 from J, leaving 16 bases between them. This CDR3 is 14 amino acids long.

The rearrangement uses TRBV9 and TRBJ2-3; the match to TRBD2 covers 8 bases. V gave up 3 bases and J gave up 5 bases; unmatched junction bases: 8. The CDR3 runs 15 residues. Germline V gene data show CDR1 as SGDLS and CDR2 as YYNGEE. The CDR3 protein is CASSAHGGAGDTQYF. Written as DNA, the CDR3 is TGTGCCAGCAGCGCACACGGGGGGGCGGGAGATACGCAGTATTTT.

This clone was seen a single time. The chain joins TRBV5-6 to TRBJ1-1; 7 positions agree with TRBD1. The CDR3 is 14 amino acids. CDR1 is SGHDT and CDR2 is YYEEEE in the germline V gene. V was clipped by 5 bases and J by 0 bases; unmatched bases: 4. CDR3 nucleotides: TGTGCCAGCAGGACAGGGATCCTGAACACTGAAGCTTTCTTT. It encodes CASRTGILNTEAFF.

The V and J genes are TRBV6-5 and TRBJ1-5, with TRBD1 matching over 8 bases. Trimming at V came to 7 bases and at J to 8 bases, leaving 13 bases not matched to a gene. There are 15 residues in the CDR3. Germline CDR1 MNHEY, CDR2 SVGAGI. CDR3 sequence (DNA): TGTGCCAGCAAACCGGACAGGGCTCCCATCAAGCCCCAGCATTTT. Its protein product is CASKPDRAPIKPQHF.

The rearrangement links TRBV27 to TRBJ1-1, with TRBD1 matching over 8 bases. Germline CDR1 is MNHEY and CDR2 is SMNVEV (reference sequence). This CDR3 contains 12 residues. V trimming: 6 bases; J trimming: 9 bases; junction bases outside the gene matches: 6. CDR3: CASRPRTGKAFF. CDR3 DNA: TGTGCCAGCAGACCCAGGACAGGGAAAGCTTTCTTT.

The chain carries TRBV11-2 and TRBJ2-1, with TRBD2 identical over 10 bases. The junction had 14 bases not matched to a gene; V was cut back by 4 bases and J by 2 bases. Germline loops: CDR1 SGHAT, CDR2 FQNNGV. CDR3 length: 19 residues. The CDR3 is CASSSLAGALGGPYNEQFF. The CDR3 bases are TGTGCCAGCAGCTCTCTAGCGGGAGCCCTAGGGGGCCCCTACAATGAGCAGTTCTTC.

The chain links TRBV5-1 to TRBJ1-1; D gene unclear. V lost 7 bases and J 4 bases, leaving 14 bases between the germline ends. Germline lookup yields CDR1 SGHRS and CDR2 YFSETQ. The length of the CDR3 is 13 residues. CDR3 loop: CASGDHSGTEAFF. As DNA, the CDR3 is TGCGCCAGCGGAGATCACTCGGGCACTGAAGCTTTCTTT.

The chain recombines TRBV9 with TRBJ2-5; a weak D match, TRBD2 (6 bases). The CDR3 length is 14 residues. Germline assignment: CDR1 SGDLS and CDR2 YYNGEE. Trimming stripped 1 base from V and 5 bases from J, with 12 bases between. The CDR3 protein is CASSVSAGRETQYF. As DNA, the CDR3 is TGTGCCAGCAGCGTATCTGCGGGGCGGGAGACCCAGTACTTC.